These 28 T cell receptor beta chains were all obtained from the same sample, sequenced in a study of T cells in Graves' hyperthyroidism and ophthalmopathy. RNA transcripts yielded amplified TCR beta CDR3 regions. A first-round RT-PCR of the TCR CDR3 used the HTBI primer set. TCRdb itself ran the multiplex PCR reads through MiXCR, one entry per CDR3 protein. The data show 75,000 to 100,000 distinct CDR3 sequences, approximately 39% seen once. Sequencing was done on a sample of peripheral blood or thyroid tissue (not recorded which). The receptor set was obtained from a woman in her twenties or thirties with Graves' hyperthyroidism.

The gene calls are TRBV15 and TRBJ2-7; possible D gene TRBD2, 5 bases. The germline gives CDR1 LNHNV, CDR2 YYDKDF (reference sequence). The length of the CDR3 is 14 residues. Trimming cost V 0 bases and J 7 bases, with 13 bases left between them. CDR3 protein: CATSREDSSEEQYF. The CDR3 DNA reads TGTGCCACCAGCAGAGAGGACTCCTCGGAGGAGCAGTACTTC. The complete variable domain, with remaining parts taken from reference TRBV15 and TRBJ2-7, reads DAMVIQNPRYQVTQFGKPVTLSCSQTLNHNVMYWYQQKSSQAPKLLFHYYDKDFNNEADTPDNFQSRRPNTSFCFLDIRSPGLGDTAMYLCATSREDSSEEQYFGPGTRLTVT.

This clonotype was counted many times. DNA of the CDR3: TGTGCCAGCAGTGCGTCAGGGGGGAATTCGCCCCAGCATTTT. It codes for CASSASGGNSPQHF. The chain uses TRBV6-1 and TRBJ1-5; 7 bases map to TRBD1. V gave up 4 bases and J gave up 9 bases; unmatched junction bases: 9. The germline CDR1 and CDR2 sequences are MNHNS and SASEGT. This CDR3 spans 14 amino acids.

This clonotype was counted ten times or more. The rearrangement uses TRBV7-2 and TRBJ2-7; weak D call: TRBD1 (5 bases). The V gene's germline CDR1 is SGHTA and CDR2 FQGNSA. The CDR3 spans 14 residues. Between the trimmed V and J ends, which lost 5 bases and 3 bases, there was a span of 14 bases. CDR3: CASSPAGMDYEQYF. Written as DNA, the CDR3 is TGTGCCAGCAGCCCGGCAGGGATGGACTACGAGCAGTACTTC.

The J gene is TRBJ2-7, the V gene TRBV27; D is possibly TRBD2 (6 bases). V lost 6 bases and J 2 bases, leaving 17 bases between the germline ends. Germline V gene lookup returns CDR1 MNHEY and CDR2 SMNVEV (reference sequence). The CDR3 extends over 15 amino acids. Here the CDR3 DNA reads TGTGCCAGCAGCTTTGCGGGGCCCGTTCCCTACGAGCAGTACTTC. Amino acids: CASSFAGPVPYEQYF.

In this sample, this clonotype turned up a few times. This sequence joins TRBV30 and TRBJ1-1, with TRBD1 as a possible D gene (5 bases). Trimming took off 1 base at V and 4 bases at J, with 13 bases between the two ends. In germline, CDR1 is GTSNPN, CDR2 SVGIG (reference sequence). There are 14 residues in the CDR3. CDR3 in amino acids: CAWSDLGEITEAFF. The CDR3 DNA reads TGTGCCTGGAGTGACTTAGGGGAGATCACTGAAGCTTTCTTT.

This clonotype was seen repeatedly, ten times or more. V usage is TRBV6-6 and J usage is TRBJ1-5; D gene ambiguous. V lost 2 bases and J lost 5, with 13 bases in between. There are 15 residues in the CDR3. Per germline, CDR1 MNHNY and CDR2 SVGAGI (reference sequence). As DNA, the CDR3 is TGTGCCAGCAGTTACCTCGCTCCGGCCTATCAGCCCCAGCATTTT. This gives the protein CASSYLAPAYQPQHF.

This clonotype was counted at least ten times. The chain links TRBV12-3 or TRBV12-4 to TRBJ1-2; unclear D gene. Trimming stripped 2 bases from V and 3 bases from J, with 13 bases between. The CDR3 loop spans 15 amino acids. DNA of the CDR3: TGTGCCAGCAGTTTAACGGGCCTCGAGGACTATGGCTACACCTTC. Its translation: CASSLTGLEDYGYTF.

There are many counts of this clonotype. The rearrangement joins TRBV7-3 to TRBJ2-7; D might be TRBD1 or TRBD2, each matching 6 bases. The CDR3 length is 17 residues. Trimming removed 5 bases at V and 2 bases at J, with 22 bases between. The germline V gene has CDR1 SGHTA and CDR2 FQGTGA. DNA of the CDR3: TGTGCCAGCAGCCGAAGAAGAAAGGGGGGTACGGCCTACGAGCAGTACTTC. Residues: CASSRRRKGGTAYEQYF.

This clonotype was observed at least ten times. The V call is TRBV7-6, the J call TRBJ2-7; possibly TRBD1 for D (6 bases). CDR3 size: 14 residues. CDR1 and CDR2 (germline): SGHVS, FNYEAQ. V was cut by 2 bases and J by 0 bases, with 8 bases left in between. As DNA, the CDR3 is TGTGCCAGCAGCTTAAGGGACACCTCCTACGAGCAGTACTTC. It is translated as CASSLRDTSYEQYF.

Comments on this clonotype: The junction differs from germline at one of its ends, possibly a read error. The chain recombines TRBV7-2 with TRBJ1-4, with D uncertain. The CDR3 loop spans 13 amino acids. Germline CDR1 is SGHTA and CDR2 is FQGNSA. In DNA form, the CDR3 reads TGTGCAAGCAGCATTCGACCGAATGAAAAGCTGCTTTTT. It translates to CASSIRPNEKLLF.

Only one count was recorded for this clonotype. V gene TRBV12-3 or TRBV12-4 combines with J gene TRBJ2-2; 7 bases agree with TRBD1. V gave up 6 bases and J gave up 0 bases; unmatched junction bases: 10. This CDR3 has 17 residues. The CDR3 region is CASSERPGQTNTGELFF. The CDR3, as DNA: TGTGCCAGCAGCGAGCGACCGGGACAGACGAACACCGGGGAGCTGTTTTTT.

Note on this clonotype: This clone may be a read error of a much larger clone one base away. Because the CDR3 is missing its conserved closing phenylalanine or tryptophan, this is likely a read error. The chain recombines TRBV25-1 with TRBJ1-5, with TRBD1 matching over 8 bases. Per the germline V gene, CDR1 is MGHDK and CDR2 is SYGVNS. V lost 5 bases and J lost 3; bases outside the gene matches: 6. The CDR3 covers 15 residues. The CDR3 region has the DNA TGTGCCAGCAGTTTCGCGGACAGGGTCAATCAGCCCCAGCATTCT. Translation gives CASSFADRVNQPQHS.

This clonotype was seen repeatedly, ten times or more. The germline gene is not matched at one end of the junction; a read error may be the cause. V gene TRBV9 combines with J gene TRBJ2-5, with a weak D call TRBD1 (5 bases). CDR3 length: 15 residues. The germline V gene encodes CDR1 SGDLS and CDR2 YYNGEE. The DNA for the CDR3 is TGTACCAGCAGCTACTCCCCCCAGGGATCGGAGACCCAGTACTTC. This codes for CTSSYSPQGSETQYF.

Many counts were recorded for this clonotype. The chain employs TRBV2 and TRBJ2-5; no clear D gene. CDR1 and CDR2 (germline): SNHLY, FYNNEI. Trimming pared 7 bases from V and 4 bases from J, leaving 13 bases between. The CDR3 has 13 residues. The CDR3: CASISFFLETQYF. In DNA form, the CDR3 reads TGTGCCAGCATAAGTTTCTTCCTAGAGACCCAGTACTTC.

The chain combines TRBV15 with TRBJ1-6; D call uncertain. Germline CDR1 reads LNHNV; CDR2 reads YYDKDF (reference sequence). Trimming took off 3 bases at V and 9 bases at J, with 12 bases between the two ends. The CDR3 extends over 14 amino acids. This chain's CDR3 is CATSSESGLSPLHF. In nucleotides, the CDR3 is TGTGCCACCAGCAGCGAATCCGGGCTTTCACCCCTCCACTTT.

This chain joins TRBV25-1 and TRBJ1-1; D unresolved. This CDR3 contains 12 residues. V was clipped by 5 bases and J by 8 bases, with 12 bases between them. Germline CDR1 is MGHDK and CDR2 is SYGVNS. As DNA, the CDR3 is TGTGCCAGCAGTTTAGGTCTGAAGGAAGCTTTCTTT. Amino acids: CASSLGLKEAFF. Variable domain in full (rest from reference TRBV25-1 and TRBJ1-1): EADIYQTPRYLVIGTGKKITLECSQTMGHDKMYWYQQDPGMELHLIHYSYGVNSTEKGDLSSESTVSRIRTEHFPLTLESARPSHTSQYLCASSLGLKEAFFGQGTRLTVV.

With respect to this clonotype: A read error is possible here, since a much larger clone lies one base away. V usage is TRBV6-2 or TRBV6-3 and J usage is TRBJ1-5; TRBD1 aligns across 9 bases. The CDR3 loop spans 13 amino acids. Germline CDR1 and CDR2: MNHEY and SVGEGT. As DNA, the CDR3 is TGTGTCAGCCGGCGGGACAGGGTTGAGCCCCAGCATTTT. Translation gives CVSRRDRVEPQHF.

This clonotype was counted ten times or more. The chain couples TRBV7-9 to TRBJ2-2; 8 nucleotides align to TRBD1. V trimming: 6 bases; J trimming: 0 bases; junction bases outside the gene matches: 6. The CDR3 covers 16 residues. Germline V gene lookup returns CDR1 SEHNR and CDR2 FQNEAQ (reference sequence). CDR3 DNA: TGTGCCAGCAGTTCCCAGGGGGCCGCGAACACCGGGGAGCTGTTTTTT. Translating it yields CASSSQGAANTGELFF.

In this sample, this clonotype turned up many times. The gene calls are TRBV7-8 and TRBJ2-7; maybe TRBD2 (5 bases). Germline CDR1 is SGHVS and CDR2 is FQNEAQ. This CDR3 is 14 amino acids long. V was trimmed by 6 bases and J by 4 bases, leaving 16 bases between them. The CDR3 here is CASRVLGAGYEQYF. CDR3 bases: TGTGCCAGCAGAGTCCTGGGAGCTGGGTACGAGCAGTACTTC. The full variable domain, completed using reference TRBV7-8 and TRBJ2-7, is GAGVSQSPRYKVAKRGQDVALRCDPISGHVSLFWYQQALGQGPEFLTYFQNEAQLDKSGLPSDRFFAERPEGSVSTLKIQRTQQEDSAVYLCASRVLGAGYEQYFGPGTRLTVT.

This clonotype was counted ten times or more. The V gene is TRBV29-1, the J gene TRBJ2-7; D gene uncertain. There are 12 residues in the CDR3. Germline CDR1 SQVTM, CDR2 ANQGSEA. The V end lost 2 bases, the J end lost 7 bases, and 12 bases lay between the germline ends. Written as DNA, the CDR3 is TGCAGCGTTGAATCCCTTGGTCGGGAGCAGTACTTC. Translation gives CSVESLGREQYF.

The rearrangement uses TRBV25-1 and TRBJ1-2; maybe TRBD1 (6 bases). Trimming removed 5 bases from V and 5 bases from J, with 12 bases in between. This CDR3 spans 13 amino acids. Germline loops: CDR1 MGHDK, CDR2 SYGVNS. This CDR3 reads CASSPTGYYGYTF. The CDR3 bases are TGTGCCAGCAGTCCGACAGGTTATTATGGCTACACCTTC.

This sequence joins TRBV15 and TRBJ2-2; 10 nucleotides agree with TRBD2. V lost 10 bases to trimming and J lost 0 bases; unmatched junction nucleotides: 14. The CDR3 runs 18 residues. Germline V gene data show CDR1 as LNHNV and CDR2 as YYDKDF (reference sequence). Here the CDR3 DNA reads TGTGCCAACCAACGGGCTAGCGGGGGAACTACGAACACCGGGGAGCTGTTTTTT. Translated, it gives CANQRASGGTTNTGELFF.

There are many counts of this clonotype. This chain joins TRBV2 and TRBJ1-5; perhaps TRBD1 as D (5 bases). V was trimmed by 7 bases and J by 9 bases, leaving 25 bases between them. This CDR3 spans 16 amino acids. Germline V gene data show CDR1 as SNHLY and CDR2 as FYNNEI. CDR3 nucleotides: TGTGCCAGCACTCGGGGGGGGGGACGGACCTGGGGGCCCCAGCATTTT. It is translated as CASTRGGGRTWGPQHF.

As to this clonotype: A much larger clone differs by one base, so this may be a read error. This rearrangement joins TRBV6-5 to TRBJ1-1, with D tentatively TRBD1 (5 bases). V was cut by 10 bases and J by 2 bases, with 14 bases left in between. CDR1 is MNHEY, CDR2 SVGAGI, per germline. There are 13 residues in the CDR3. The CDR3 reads CATNLGGNTEAFF. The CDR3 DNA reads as TGTGCCACCAACCTGGGGGGAAACACTGAAGCTTTCTTT.

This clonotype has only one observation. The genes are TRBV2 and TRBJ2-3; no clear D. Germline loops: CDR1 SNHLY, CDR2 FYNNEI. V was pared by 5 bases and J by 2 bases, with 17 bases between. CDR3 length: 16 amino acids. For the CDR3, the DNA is TGTGCCAGCAGTTTACCCCCCGACCGGAACACAGATACGCAGTATTTT. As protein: CASSLPPDRNTDTQYF.

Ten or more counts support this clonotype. The CDR3, as DNA: TGCGCCAGCAGCCCCACGGCGCTAGCGAGGGTCACCGGGGAGCTGTTTTTT. Translating gives CASSPTALARVTGELFF. V usage is TRBV5-1 and J usage is TRBJ2-2; TRBD2 might be the D (6 bases). Trimming left V 4 bases short and J 4 bases short, with 20 bases between. Germline V gives CDR1 SGHRS, CDR2 YFSETQ. This CDR3 is 17 amino acids long.

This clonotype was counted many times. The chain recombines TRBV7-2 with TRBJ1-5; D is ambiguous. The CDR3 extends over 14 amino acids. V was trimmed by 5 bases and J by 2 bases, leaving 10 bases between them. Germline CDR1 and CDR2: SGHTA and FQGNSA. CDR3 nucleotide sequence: TGTGCCAGCAGCCCCCGGACCCGCAATCAGCCCCAGCATTTT. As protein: CASSPRTRNQPQHF.

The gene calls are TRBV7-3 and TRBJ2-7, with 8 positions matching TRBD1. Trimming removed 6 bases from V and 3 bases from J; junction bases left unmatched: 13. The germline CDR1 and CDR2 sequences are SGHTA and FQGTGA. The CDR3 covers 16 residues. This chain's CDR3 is CASSGTGTPRLYEQYF. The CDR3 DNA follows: TGTGCCAGCAGTGGGACAGGTACCCCTCGCCTCTACGAGCAGTACTTC.